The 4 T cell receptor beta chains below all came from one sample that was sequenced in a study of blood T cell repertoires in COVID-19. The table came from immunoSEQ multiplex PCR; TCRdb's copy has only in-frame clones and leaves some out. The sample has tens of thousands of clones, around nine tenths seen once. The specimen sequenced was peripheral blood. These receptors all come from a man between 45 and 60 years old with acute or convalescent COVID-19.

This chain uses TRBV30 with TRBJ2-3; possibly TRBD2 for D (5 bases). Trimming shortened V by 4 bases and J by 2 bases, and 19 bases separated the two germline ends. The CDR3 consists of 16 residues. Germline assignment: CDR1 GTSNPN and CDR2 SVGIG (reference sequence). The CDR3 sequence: CAWMAADPLITDTQYF. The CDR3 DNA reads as TGTGCCTGGATGGCAGCGGATCCACTTATCACAGATACGCAGTATTTT.

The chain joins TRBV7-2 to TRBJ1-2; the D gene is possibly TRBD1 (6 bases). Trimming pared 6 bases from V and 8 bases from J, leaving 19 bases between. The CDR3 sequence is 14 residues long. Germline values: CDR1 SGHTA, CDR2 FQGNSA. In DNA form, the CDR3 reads TGTGCCAGCAGTTATTTAAGGGGGTGGTACGGCTACACCTTC. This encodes CASSYLRGWYGYTF.

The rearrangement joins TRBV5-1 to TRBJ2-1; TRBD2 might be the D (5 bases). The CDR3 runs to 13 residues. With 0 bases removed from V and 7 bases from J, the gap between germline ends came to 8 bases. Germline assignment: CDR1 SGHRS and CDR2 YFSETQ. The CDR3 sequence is CASSLGSGNEQFF. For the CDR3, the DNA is TGCGCCAGCAGCTTGGGATCGGGGAATGAGCAGTTCTTC.

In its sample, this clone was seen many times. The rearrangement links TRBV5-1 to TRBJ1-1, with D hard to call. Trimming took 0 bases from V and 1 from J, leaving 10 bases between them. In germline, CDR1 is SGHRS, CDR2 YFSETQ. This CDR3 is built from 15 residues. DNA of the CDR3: TGCGCCAGCAGCTTGGTGGCGGATCCGAACACTGAAGCTTTCTTT. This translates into CASSLVADPNTEAFF.